The present T cell receptor beta chain was sequenced within a study of technical replicates of blood from several donors. Measured with immunoSEQ multiplex PCR; TCRdb has only the in-frame clones, and not every one. The repertoire holds about 73,000 clones, with roughly 93% as singletons. With 1 base removed from V and 0 bases from J, the gap between germline ends came to 12 bases. The CDR3 extends over 17 amino acids. The germline CDR1 and CDR2 sequences are LNHDA and SQIVND (reference sequence). The chain uses TRBV19 and TRBJ1-4, with no clear D. The clonotype originates from a human donor in good health. Sequencing input: T cells isolated from PBMCs. In DNA form, the CDR3 reads TGTGCCAGTAGTATAGTGGCCATCGGGGCAACTAATGAAAAACTGTTTTTT. It is translated as CASSIVAIGATNEKLFF. The complete variable domain, with remaining parts taken from reference TRBV19 and TRBJ1-4, reads DGGITQSPKYLFRKEGQNVTLSCEQNLNHDAMYWYRQDPGQGLRLIYYSQIVNDFQKGDIAEGYSVSREKKESFPLTVTSAQKNPTAFYLCASSIVAIGATNEKLFFGSGTQLSVL.